This T cell receptor (beta chain) was obtained from a study of shared clonotypes between healthy human individuals. As for this clone: Antigen specificity is unknown.

Among the donors, all were Caucasian adults who lived in Nashville, Tennessee. Sequencing on ten immunoSEQ deep assay plates was performed for unsorted PBMC DNA. Generated by immunoSEQ multiplex PCR, the TCRdb table keeps only in-frame clones and is missing some. The table has approximately 440,000 clones, roughly three quarters seen once; the top ten hold 9.5% to 15%. Study conclusions and caveats: Only blood was sampled; tissue repertoires likely differ.

Germline loops: CDR1 LNHDA, CDR2 SQIVND (reference sequence). Trimming cost V 7 bases and J 3 bases; bases outside gene matches: 11. The CDR3 covers 16 residues. The chain combines TRBV19 with TRBJ2-2; 7 bases map to TRBD1. This clonotype was obtained from a woman between 40 and 50 years old in good health. Some clones in this sample may be carry-over from other donors' samples. The specimen was PBMCs. The CDR3 reads CASKVGGRADTGELFF. The CDR3 coding sequence is TGTGCCAGTAAGGTAGGGGGCAGGGCCGACACCGGGGAGCTGTTTTTT.